A single sample is the source of the 20 T cell receptor beta chains below, sequenced in a study of T cells in localized non-small cell lung cancer. This table comes from immunoSEQ multiplex PCR, and its TCRdb copy is limited to in-frame clones, with some not included. The table records roughly 20,000 clones, about nine tenths of them present only once. This material consisted of peripheral blood, taken before any cancer treatment. These receptors all come from a woman aged 40-69 years with stage I lung adenocarcinoma.

This clone came up once. This chain uses TRBV2 with TRBJ2-3; 13 nucleotides align to TRBD2. The ends lost 4 bases at V and 3 bases at J; junction bases unmatched: 1. Looked up from germline, CDR1 is SNHLY and CDR2 is FYNNEI. The CDR3 is 15 amino acids. The CDR3 region is CASSGTSGRTDTQYF. The CDR3 nucleotides read TGTGCCAGCAGTGGGACTAGCGGGAGAACAGATACGCAGTATTTT.

This chain uses TRBV4-1 with TRBJ1-6; D is uncertain. This CDR3 contains 12 residues. Between the trimmed V and J ends, which lost 2 bases and 7 bases, there was a span of 3 bases. CDR1 MGHRA and CDR2 YSYEKL come from the germline V gene. This CDR3 is CASSQPNSPLHF. The CDR3 DNA sequence: TGCGCCAGCAGCCAACCAAATTCACCCCTCCACTTT.

This chain joins TRBV6-1 and TRBJ2-5; TRBD1 matches at 7 bases. This CDR3 is 13 amino acids long. The germline V gene has CDR1 MNHNS and CDR2 SASEGT. Trimming took 7 bases from V and 5 from J; bases not matched to a gene: 7. The CDR3 sequence: CASTRQGRETQYF. The DNA of the CDR3 is TGTGCCAGCACCCGACAGGGTAGGGAGACCCAGTACTTC.

The J gene is TRBJ2-7, the V gene TRBV7-3; 8 nucleotides match TRBD2. Per germline, CDR1 SGHTA and CDR2 FQGTGA. Germline trimming cut 2 bases from V and 2 bases from J; bases unmatched to any gene: 5. This CDR3 comprises 15 residues. The CDR3 DNA sequence: TGTGCCAGCAGCTTAGGCGGGGGGAAAACCTACGAGCAGTACTTC. Its protein is CASSLGGGKTYEQYF.

V is TRBV11-2 and J is TRBJ1-2; D is possibly TRBD1 (5 bases). The CDR3 runs 15 residues. V shed 6 bases and J shed 2 bases, with 16 bases lying between them. Looked up from germline, CDR1 is SGHAT and CDR2 is FQNNGV. CDR3 nucleotide sequence: TGTGCCAGCAGTTCCCCCCGGACAAGGAACTATGGCTACACCTTC. This translates into CASSSPRTRNYGYTF.

The V and J genes are TRBV9 and TRBJ2-6; D is ambiguous. The CDR3 loop spans 17 amino acids. From germline, CDR1 is SGDLS and CDR2 YYNGEE. V shed 3 bases and J shed 4 bases, with 17 bases lying between them. CDR3 loop: CASSATPGIKGANVLTF. CDR3 bases: TGTGCCAGCAGCGCCACCCCCGGTATTAAGGGGGCCAACGTCCTGACTTTC. Looking up the rest from reference TRBV9 and TRBJ2-6 gives the full variable domain: DSGVTQTPKHLITATGQRVTLRCSPRSGDLSVYWYQQSLDQGLQFLIQYYNGEERAKGNILERFSAQQFPDLHSELNLSSLELGDSALYFCASSATPGIKGANVLTFGAGSRLTVL.

V usage is TRBV4-1 and J usage is TRBJ1-1; TRBD1 might be the D (5 bases). The CDR3 loop spans 14 amino acids. Trimming shortened V by 9 bases and J by 0 bases, and 14 bases separated the two germline ends. CDR1 and CDR2 (germline): MGHRA, YSYEKL. The CDR3 sequence is CASRGPLVNTEAFF. The DNA of the CDR3 is TGCGCCAGTAGGGGCCCGTTGGTGAACACTGAAGCTTTCTTT.

The chain links TRBV7-2 to TRBJ2-1, with TRBD1 matching over 7 bases. The germline V gene encodes CDR1 SGHTA and CDR2 FQGNSA. The V segment lost 4 bases and the J segment 0 bases; nucleotides outside the gene matches: 3. This CDR3 has 15 amino acids. The CDR3 DNA follows: TGTGCCAGCAGCTCACAGGGGAGCTCCTACAATGAGCAGTTCTTC. It yields the protein CASSSQGSSYNEQFF.

The chain joins TRBV27 to TRBJ1-2; possible D gene TRBD1, 6 bases. The CDR3 sequence is 15 residues long. The V gene lost 5 bases and the J gene lost 0 bases, with 13 bases spanning the gap. The germline V gene has CDR1 MNHEY and CDR2 SMNVEV (reference sequence). CDR3 nucleotides: TGTGCCAGCAGTCACCGACAGGCACCTAACTATGGCTACACCTTC. Protein: CASSHRQAPNYGYTF.

The table lists this clone with a count of one. V and J are TRBV6-5 and TRBJ1-5, with D possibly TRBD1 on 5 matching bases. Trimming took 0 bases from V and 2 from J, leaving 8 bases between them. This CDR3 is built from 15 residues. Germline-derived CDR1 and CDR2 are MNHEY and SVGAGI. CDR3 sequence (DNA): TGTGCCAGCAGTTACTCCGGGGCGGGCAATCAGCCCCAGCATTTT. It is translated as CASSYSGAGNQPQHF.

The chain is built from TRBV7-9 and TRBJ1-1; D possibly corresponds to TRBD1 (6 bases). The CDR3 is made up of 13 amino acids. Germline values: CDR1 SEHNR, CDR2 FQNEAQ (reference sequence). The V end lost 5 bases, the J end lost 1 base, and 8 bases lay between the germline ends. The CDR3 nucleotides are TGTGCCAGCAGCCCGACAGGGAACACTGAAGCTTTCTTT. Translating gives CASSPTGNTEAFF.

The J gene is TRBJ1-1, the V gene TRBV28, with a possible D match to TRBD1 (5 bases). V was cut by 5 bases and J by 10 bases, with 11 bases left in between. This CDR3 comprises 11 residues. CDR1 is MDHEN, CDR2 SYDVKM, per germline. The CDR3 reads CASSRGTLAFF. The CDR3 DNA is TGTGCCAGCAGTCGCGGGACCTTAGCTTTCTTT.

The chain couples TRBV5-4 to TRBJ2-3; the match to TRBD2 covers 9 bases. The V gene end was trimmed by 2 bases and the J gene end by 1 base; junction bases not matched to a gene: 2. Germline values: CDR1 SGHNT, CDR2 YYREEE (reference sequence). This CDR3 region has 15 residues. The CDR3 coding sequence is TGTGCCAGCAGCTTCGCTAGCGGGGGCACAGATACGCAGTATTTT. It is translated as CASSFASGGTDTQYF.

The V and J genes are TRBV6-5 and TRBJ1-3; D perhaps matches TRBD1 (6 bases). The V end lost 6 bases, the J end lost 3 bases, and 12 bases lay between the germline ends. The CDR3 loop spans 14 amino acids. Germline assignment: CDR1 MNHEY and CDR2 SVGAGI. The CDR3 nucleotides read TGTGCCAGCAGGAAAACAGGGTTTGGAAACACCATATATTTT. Residues: CASRKTGFGNTIYF.

Regarding this clone: One end of the junction is discordant with germline, which a read error may explain. The V call is TRBV5-4, the J call TRBJ2-5, with D perhaps TRBD2 (6 bases). Per germline, CDR1 SGHNT and CDR2 YYREEE (reference sequence). This CDR3 spans 15 amino acids. CDR3 nucleotides: TGTGCCAGCAGCGAGCGGGCAGGGAGGCAAGGGACCCAGTACTTC. Residues: CASSERAGRQGTQYF.

This clone was counted a few times. The chain employs TRBV19 and TRBJ1-5; 9 bases agree with TRBD1. J gave up 6 bases and V 3 bases, and 6 bases lay outside the gene matches. This CDR3 comprises 15 residues. Germline CDR1 and CDR2: LNHDA and SQIVND (reference sequence). The CDR3 DNA is TGTGCCAGTAGTATGGGACAGGGTACCCCTCAGCCCCAGCATTTT. Amino acid sequence: CASSMGQGTPQPQHF.

The gene calls are TRBV7-9 and TRBJ2-2; 8 bases match TRBD2. CDR3 length: 17 residues. CDR1 and CDR2 from the germline V gene are SEHNR and FQNEAQ (reference sequence). After removal of 6 bases from V and 1 base from J, the junction contained 10 bases not matched to a gene. The CDR3 nucleotides are TGTGCCAGCAGTGCCCGAGTTCTAGCGGGGAACACCGGGGAGCTGTTTTTT. This gives the protein CASSARVLAGNTGELFF. Complete variable domain (other parts from reference TRBV7-9 and TRBJ2-2): DTGVSQNPRHKITKRGQNVTFRCDPISEHNRLYWYRQTLGQGPEFLTYFQNEAQLEKSRLLSDRFSAERPKGSFSTLEIQRTEQGDSAMYLCASSARVLAGNTGELFFGEGSRLTVL.

The chain couples TRBV27 to TRBJ1-1, with D possibly being TRBD1 (5 bases). Trimming pared 6 bases from V and 0 bases from J, leaving 14 bases between. CDR3 length equals 15 residues. The germline V gene has CDR1 MNHEY and CDR2 SMNVEV (reference sequence). CDR3 loop: CASSSAGRLNTEAFF. The DNA for the CDR3 is TGTGCCAGCAGCTCGGCGGGGCGGTTGAACACTGAAGCTTTCTTT.

The gene calls are TRBV10-3 and TRBJ1-1; D remains ambiguous. V lost 4 bases and J 1 base, leaving 4 bases between the germline ends. The CDR3 has 12 amino acids. Germline V gives CDR1 ENHRY, CDR2 SYGVKD. As DNA, the CDR3 is TGTGCCATCAGTGGAGGGAACACTGAAGCTTTCTTT. Encoded protein: CAISGGNTEAFF.

This rearrangement joins TRBV9 to TRBJ1-1; D unclear. V lost 0 bases to trimming and J lost 0 bases, with 3 bases between them. Germline V gene sequence: CDR1 SGDLS, CDR2 YYNGEE. This CDR3 spans 13 amino acids. CDR3 DNA sequence: TGTGCCAGCAGCGTAGACATGAACACTGAAGCTTTCTTT. Its protein is CASSVDMNTEAFF. The whole variable domain, filled in from reference TRBV9 and TRBJ1-1, reads DSGVTQTPKHLITATGQRVTLRCSPRSGDLSVYWYQQSLDQGLQFLIQYYNGEERAKGNILERFSAQQFPDLHSELNLSSLELGDSALYFCASSVDMNTEAFFGQGTRLTVV.